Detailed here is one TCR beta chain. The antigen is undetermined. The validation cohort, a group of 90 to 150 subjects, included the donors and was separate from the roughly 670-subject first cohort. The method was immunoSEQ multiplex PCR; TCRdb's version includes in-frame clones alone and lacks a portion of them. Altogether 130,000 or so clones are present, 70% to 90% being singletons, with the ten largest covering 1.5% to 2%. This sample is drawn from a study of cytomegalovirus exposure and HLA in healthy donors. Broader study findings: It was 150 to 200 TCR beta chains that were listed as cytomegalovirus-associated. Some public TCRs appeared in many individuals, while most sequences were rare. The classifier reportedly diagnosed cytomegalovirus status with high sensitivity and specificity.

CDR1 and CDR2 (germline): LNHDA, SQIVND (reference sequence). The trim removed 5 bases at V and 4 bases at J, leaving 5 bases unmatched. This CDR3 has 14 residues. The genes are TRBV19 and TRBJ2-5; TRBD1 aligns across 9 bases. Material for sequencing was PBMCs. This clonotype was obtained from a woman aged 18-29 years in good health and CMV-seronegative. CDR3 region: CASSAQGQGETQYF. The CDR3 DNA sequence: TGTGCCAGTAGTGCACAGGGACAGGGAGAGACCCAGTACTTC.